This T cell receptor (beta chain) came from a study of blood T cells in healthy people across ages. Study information: Capture by template switching was about one barcoded beta molecule per two T cells. Notes on the study in general: Reliance upon unsorted PBMCs precluded definitive naive versus antigen-experienced comparison.

Then a second PCR, running roughly 6 to 12 cycles, was carried out with a sample-barcoded 5' primer and a J-beta primer mix. TCRdb analysed the 5' RACE reads with MiXCR anew, one entry per CDR3 protein. Of roughly 900,000 distinct CDR3 sequences in the sample, 29% are singletons; the top ten hold 15% to 20%. The germline V gene has CDR1 SGHNT and CDR2 YYREEE (reference sequence). J lost 0 bases, V lost 6 bases, and 6 bases had no gene match. CDR3 size: 15 residues. This clonotype was seen a few times. Its antigen is unknown. The sample taken for sequencing was blood. This clonotype was obtained from a woman of 80 years or more in good health. The J gene is TRBJ2-1, the V gene TRBV5-4; TRBD1 matches at 7 bases. The CDR3 region is CASTRQGSSYNEQFF. Written as DNA, the CDR3 is TGTGCCAGCACAAGACAGGGAAGCTCCTACAATGAGCAGTTCTTC.